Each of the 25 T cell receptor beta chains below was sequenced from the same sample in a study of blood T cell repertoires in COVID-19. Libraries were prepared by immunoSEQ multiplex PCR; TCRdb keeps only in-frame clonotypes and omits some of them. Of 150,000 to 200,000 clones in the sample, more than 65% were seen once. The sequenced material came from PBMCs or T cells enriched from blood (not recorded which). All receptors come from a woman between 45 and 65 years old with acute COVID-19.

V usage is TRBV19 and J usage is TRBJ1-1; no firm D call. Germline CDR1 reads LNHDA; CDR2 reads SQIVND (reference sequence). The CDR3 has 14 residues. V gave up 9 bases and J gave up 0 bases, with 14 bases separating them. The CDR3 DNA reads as TGTGCCAGCATCGATGGGCGCATGAACACTGAAGCTTTCTTT. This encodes CASIDGRMNTEAFF.

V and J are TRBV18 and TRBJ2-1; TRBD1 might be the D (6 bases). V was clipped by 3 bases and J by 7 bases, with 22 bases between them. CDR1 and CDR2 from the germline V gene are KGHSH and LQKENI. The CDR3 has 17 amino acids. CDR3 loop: CASSPKEAQGLSNEQFF. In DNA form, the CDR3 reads TGTGCCAGCTCACCGAAAGAGGCCCAGGGGCTGAGTAATGAGCAGTTCTTC.

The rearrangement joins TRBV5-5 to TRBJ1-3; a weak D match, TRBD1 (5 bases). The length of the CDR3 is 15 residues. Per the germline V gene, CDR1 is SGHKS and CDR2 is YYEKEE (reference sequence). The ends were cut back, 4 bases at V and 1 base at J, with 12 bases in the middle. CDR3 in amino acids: CASSLVGLSGNTIYF. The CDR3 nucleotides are TGTGCCAGCAGCCTTGTGGGGCTTTCTGGAAACACCATATATTTT.

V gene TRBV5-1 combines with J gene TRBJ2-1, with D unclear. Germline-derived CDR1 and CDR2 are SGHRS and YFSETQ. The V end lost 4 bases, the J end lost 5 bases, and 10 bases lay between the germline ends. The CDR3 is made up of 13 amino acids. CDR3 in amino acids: CASSTPPDNEQFF. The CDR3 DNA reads TGCGCCAGCAGCACCCCCCCAGACAATGAGCAGTTCTTC.

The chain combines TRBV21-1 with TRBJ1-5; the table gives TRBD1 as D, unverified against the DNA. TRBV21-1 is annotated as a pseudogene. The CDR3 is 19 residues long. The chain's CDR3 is CASSSKVGQGGYSNQPQHF. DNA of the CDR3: TGTGCCAGCAGCTCCAAGGTTGGTCAGGGGGGTTATAGCAATCAGCCCCAGCATTTT.

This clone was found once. DNA for the CDR3: TGCGCCAGCAGCCGAAGGACCAGGGAGAACACTGAAGCTTTCTTT. Translation: CASSRRTRENTEAFF. The chain uses TRBV4-1 and TRBJ1-1, with a possible D match to TRBD1 (5 bases). Germline V CDR1 and CDR2: MGHRA, YSYEKL. V lost 4 bases, J lost 1 base, and 13 bases lay in between. This CDR3 comprises 15 residues.

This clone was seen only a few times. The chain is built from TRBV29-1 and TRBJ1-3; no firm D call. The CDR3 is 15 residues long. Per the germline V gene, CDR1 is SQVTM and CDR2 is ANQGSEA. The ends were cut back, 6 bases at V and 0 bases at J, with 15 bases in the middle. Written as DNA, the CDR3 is TGCAGCGTCGGAGATGGAGGGATCTCTGGAAACACCATATATTTT. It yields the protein CSVGDGGISGNTIYF.

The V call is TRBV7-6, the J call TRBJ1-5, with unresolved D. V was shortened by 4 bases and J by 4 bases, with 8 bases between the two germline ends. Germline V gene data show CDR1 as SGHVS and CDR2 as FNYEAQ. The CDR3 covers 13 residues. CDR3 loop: CASSYQENQPQHF. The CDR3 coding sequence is TGTGCCAGCAGCTACCAAGAGAATCAGCCCCAGCATTTT.

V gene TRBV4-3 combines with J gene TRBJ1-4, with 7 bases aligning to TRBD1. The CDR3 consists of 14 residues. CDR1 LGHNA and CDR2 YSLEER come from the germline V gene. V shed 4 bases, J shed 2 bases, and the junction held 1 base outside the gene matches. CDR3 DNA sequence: TGCGCCAGCAGCCCACAGGGGACTAATGAAAAACTGTTTTTT. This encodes CASSPQGTNEKLFF.

The CDR3 DNA sequence: TGCGCCAGCAGCGTTGGGGGAGGAAGTACTGAAGCTTTCTTT. As protein: CASSVGGGSTEAFF. The chain combines TRBV5-1 with TRBJ1-1, with D possibly matching TRBD1 (5 bases). The V end lost 4 bases, the J end lost 5 bases, and 15 bases lay between the germline ends. The CDR3 loop spans 14 amino acids. Germline CDR1 SGHRS, CDR2 YFSETQ.

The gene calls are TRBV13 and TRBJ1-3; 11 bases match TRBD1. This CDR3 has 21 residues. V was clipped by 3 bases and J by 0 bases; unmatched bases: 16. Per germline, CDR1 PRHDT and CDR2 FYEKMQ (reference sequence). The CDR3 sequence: CASSLGRLDWDRGASGNTIYF. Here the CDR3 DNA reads TGTGCCAGCAGCTTGGGGCGTTTAGATTGGGACAGGGGGGCCTCTGGAAACACCATATATTTT.

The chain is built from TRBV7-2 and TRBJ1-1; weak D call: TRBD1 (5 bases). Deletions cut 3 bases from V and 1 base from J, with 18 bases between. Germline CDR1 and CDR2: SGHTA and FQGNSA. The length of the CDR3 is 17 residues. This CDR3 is CASSFLPPPGENTEAFF. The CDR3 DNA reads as TGTGCCAGCAGCTTTTTGCCTCCACCGGGGGAGAACACTGAAGCTTTCTTT.

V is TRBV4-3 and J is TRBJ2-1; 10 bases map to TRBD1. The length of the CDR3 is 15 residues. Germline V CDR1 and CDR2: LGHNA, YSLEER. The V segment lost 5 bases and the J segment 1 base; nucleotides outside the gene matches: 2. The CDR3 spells CASSTGQGSYNEQFF. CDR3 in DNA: TGCGCCAGCAGCACGGGACAGGGGTCCTACAATGAGCAGTTCTTC.

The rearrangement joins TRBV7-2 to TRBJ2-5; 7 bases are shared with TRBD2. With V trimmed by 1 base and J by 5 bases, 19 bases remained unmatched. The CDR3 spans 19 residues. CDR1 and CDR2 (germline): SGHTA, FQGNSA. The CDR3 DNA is TGTGCCAGCAGCTTAGGCCTGTTGGGCGGGGGTACGGGTAGGGAGACCCAGTACTTC. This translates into CASSLGLLGGGTGRETQYF. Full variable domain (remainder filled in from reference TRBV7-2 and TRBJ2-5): GAGVSQSPSNKVTEKGKDVELRCDPISGHTALYWYRQSLGQGLEFLIYFQGNSAPDKSGLPSDRFSAERTGGSVSTLTIQRTQQEDSAVYLCASSLGLLGGGTGRETQYFGPGTRLLVL.

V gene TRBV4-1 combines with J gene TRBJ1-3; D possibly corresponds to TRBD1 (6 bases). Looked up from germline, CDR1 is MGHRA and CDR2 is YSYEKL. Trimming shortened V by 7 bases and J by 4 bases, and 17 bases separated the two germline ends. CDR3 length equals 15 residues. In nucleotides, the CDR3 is TGCGCCAGCATGCCCACCGGGACATTCGGAAACACCATATATTTT. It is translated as CASMPTGTFGNTIYF.

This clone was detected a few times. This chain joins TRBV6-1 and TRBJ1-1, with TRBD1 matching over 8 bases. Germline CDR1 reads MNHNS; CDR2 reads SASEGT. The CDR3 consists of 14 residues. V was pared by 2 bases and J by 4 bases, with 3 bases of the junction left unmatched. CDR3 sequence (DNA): TGTGCCAGCAGTGAAACAGGGGGGAGCACTGAAGCTTTCTTT. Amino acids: CASSETGGSTEAFF.

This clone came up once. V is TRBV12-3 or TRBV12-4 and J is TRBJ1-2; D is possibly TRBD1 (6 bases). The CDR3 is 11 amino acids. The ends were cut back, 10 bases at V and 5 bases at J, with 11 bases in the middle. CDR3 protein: CAILGAYGYTF. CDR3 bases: TGTGCCATCCTGGGGGCTTATGGCTACACCTTC.

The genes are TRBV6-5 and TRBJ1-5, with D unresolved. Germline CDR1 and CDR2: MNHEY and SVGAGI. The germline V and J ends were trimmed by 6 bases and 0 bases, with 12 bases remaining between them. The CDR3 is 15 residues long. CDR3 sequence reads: CASRPREYSNQPQHF. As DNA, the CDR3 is TGTGCCAGCAGGCCGAGGGAATATAGCAATCAGCCCCAGCATTTT.

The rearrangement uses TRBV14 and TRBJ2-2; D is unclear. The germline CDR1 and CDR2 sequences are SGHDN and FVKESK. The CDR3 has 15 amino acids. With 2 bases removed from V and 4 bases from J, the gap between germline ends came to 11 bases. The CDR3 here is CASSQPPVSTGELFF. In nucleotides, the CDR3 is TGTGCCAGCAGCCAACCCCCAGTGTCCACCGGGGAGCTGTTTTTT.

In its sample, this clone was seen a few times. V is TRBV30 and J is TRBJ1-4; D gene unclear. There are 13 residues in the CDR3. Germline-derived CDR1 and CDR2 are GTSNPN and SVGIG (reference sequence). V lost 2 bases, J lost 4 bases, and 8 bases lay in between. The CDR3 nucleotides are TGTGCCTGGAGTAGAAGACTTAATGAAAAACTGTTTTTT. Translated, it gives CAWSRRLNEKLFF.

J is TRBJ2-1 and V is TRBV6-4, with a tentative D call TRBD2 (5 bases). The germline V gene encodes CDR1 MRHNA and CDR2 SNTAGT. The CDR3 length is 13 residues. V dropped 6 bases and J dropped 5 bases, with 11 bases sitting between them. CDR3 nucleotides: TGTGCCAGCAGCTTGGACTGGAACAATGAGCAGTTCTTC. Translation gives CASSLDWNNEQFF.

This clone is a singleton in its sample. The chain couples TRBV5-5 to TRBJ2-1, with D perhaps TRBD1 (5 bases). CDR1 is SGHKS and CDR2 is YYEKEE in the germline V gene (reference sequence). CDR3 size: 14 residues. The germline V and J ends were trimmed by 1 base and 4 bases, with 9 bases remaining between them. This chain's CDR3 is CASSLIRGYNEQFF. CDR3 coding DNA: TGTGCCAGCAGCTTGATTAGGGGATACAATGAGCAGTTCTTC.

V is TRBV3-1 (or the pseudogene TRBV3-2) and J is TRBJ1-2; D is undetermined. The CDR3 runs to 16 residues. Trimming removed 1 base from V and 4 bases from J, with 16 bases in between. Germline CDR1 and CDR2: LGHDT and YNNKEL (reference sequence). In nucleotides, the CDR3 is TGTGCCAGCAGCCAAGTAATTAGTGGGCCCTCCTATGGCTACACCTTC. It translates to CASSQVISGPSYGYTF.

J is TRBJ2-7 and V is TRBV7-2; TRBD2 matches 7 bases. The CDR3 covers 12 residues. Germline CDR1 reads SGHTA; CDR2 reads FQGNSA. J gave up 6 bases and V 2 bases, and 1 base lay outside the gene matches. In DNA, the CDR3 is TGTGCCAGCAGCTTATGGGGGGGCGAGCAGTACGTC. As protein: CASSLWGGEQYV.

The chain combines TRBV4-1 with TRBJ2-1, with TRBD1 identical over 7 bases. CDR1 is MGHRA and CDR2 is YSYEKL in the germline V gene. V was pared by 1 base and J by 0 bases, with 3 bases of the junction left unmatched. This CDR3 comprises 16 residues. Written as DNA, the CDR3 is TGCGCCAGCAGCCAAGGGGCAGGGGGCTCCTACAATGAGCAGTTCTTC. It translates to CASSQGAGGSYNEQFF.